What follows are 8 T cell receptor beta chains derived from one specimen sequenced in a study of spatial heterogeneity in lung cancer. Study observations and caveats: The number of expanded tumor alpha and beta chains correlated with mutation number.

Time point noted: sample taken at primary tumor resection. These receptors are not linked to any known antigen. Each CDR3 protein is one row after TCRdb ran MiXCR on the 5' RACE reads. This sample has tens of thousands of distinct CDR3 sequences, with around 6.6% found just once. Sequenced here: lung tumor tissue, sampled at surgery. The receptors here all came from a male donor with early-stage non-small cell lung cancer.

This clonotype was picked up many times. The chain links TRBV11-2 to TRBJ2-1, with 8 nucleotides matching TRBD2. J gave up 4 bases and V 5 bases, and 10 bases lay outside the gene matches. CDR1 and CDR2 (germline): SGHAT, FQNNGV. There are 16 residues in the CDR3. DNA for the CDR3: TGTGCCAGCAGCCGGCAAAGCGGGAGCCTTTACAATGAGCAGTTCTTC. This gives the protein CASSRQSGSLYNEQFF.

This clonotype was seen more than once but under ten times. The chain is built from TRBV7-2 and TRBJ2-7; no firm D call. Germline V gene sequence: CDR1 SGHTA, CDR2 FQGNSA. The CDR3 extends over 15 amino acids. The V end was cut by 3 bases, the J end by 0 bases, with 12 bases between. The CDR3 DNA reads as TGTGCCAGCAGCTTCTGGGCAGACCCCTCCTACGAGCAGTACTTC. Residues: CASSFWADPSYEQYF.

This clonotype was recorded at least ten times. The chain couples TRBV6-1 to TRBJ2-1; D might be TRBD2 (6 bases). Per the germline V gene, CDR1 is MNHNS and CDR2 is SASEGT. This CDR3 is 16 amino acids long. The V and J ends lost 2 bases and 0 bases respectively, with 11 bases between them. The CDR3 DNA is TGTGCCAGCAGTGAACGGGTCGGGAGCTCCTACAATGAGCAGTTCTTC. Encoded protein: CASSERVGSSYNEQFF.

This clonotype has ten or more counts. The CDR3: CASSVEDRRTDTQYF. DNA of the CDR3: TGTGCCAGCAGCGTAGAGGACCGAAGGACAGATACGCAGTATTTT. The J gene is TRBJ2-3, the V gene TRBV9; D not certain. This CDR3 is 15 amino acids long. Germline V gives CDR1 SGDLS, CDR2 YYNGEE. V gave up 0 bases and J gave up 3 bases, with 11 bases separating them.

The V gene is TRBV2, the J gene TRBJ1-5, with a weak D call TRBD1 (5 bases). The V end was cut by 4 bases, the J end by 7 bases, with 14 bases between. The CDR3 has 14 amino acids. Per the germline V gene, CDR1 is SNHLY and CDR2 is FYNNEI. The CDR3 region has the DNA TGTGCCAGCAGTGGTACAGGATCGGGACAGCCCCAGCATTTT. Its protein is CASSGTGSGQPQHF.

This clonotype was seen repeatedly, ten times or more. The rearrangement joins TRBV6-2 or TRBV6-3 to TRBJ2-4; the match to TRBD2 covers 9 bases. V shed 0 bases and J 1 base; nucleotides not matched to a gene: 4. This CDR3 has 17 residues. Per the germline V gene, CDR1 is MNHEY and CDR2 is SVGEGT. CDR3 amino acids: CASSYSTLAGAKNIQYF. The CDR3 bases are TGTGCCAGCAGTTACTCGACACTAGCGGGTGCCAAAAACATTCAGTACTTC.

The rearrangement joins TRBV7-2 to TRBJ2-5; D unresolved. From germline, CDR1 is SGHTA and CDR2 FQGNSA. The length of the CDR3 is 12 residues. V lost 3 bases and J 2 bases, leaving 4 bases between the germline ends. CDR3 DNA sequence: TGTGCCAGCAGCTTTTGGCAAGAGACCCAGTACTTC. Its protein product is CASSFWQETQYF.

This clonotype was seen ten or more times. The chain carries TRBV5-1 and TRBJ2-7; weak D call: TRBD1 (6 bases). The germline V and J ends were trimmed by 4 bases and 3 bases, with 11 bases remaining between them. Germline values: CDR1 SGHRS, CDR2 YFSETQ. The CDR3 spans 13 residues. CDR3 sequence reads: CASSLTGIYEQYF. For the CDR3, the DNA is TGCGCCAGCAGCCTCACAGGGATCTACGAGCAGTACTTC.